The entry below describes one TCR beta chain. Its antigen is currently unknown. Sorting of CD4+ and CD8+ T cells was performed on PBMCs. This sample is part of a study of CD8+ T cells in alopecia areata. Turning to the study itself: Patients received oral tofacitinib, 5 to 10 mg twice daily, for moderate-to-severe alopecia areata. Study results and caveats: It was lesional scalp, especially alopecia totalis/universalis, that showed higher clonality than normal scalp.

Germline trimming cut 5 bases from V and 0 bases from J; bases unmatched to any gene: 3. CDR3 length equals 15 residues. The germline CDR1 and CDR2 sequences are SGHTA and FQGTGA. As the sequencing template, cDNA was produced by extracting RNA and reverse transcribing it. The table came from immunoSEQ multiplex PCR; TCRdb's copy has only in-frame clones and leaves some out. The sample includes around 250,000 clones, roughly 69% seen only once; the top ten take 1% to 1.5%. This clonotype was obtained from a human donor with alopecia areata. Sequenced here: CD4+ T cells sorted from blood, sampled at week 0. V is TRBV7-3 and J is TRBJ2-2; 7 positions agree with TRBD2. CDR3 bases: TGTGCCAGCAGCGGCAGCGGGGCGAACACCGGGGAGCTGTTTTTT. Translation: CASSGSGANTGELFF.